These 18 T cell receptor beta chains came from one sample sequenced in a study of monozygotic twins with inflammatory bowel disease. TCRdb re-called the 5' RACE reads; one entry per CDR3 protein, DNA not given. There are around 190,000 distinct CDR3 sequences in the sample, with roughly 1.7% held by the top ten. The source material was blood. These receptors all come from a human donor with ulcerative colitis or Crohn's disease, or a healthy co-twin of an affected twin (not recorded which).

The CDR3 loop is CASSLSSSPEDTQYF. The chain carries TRBV5-1 and TRBJ2-3. The CDR3 length is 15 residues. Germline CDR1 reads SGHRS; CDR2 reads YFSETQ.

V and J are TRBV5-4 and TRBJ2-1; TCRdb designates TRBD2, a call that cannot be tested without DNA. In germline, CDR1 is SGHNT, CDR2 YYREEE (reference sequence). The CDR3 has 17 residues. CDR3 sequence reads: CASSLAQLAGGPNEQFF.

The chain couples TRBV12-3 or TRBV12-4 to TRBJ1-1. This CDR3 contains 13 residues. The CDR3 reads CASSSSPYTEAFF.

This chain uses TRBV7-9 with TRBJ1-2; TCRdb's D gene call, TRBD1, goes unchecked for lack of DNA. The CDR3 is 14 amino acids. Germline CDR1 is SEHNR and CDR2 is FQNEAQ (reference sequence). The CDR3 sequence is CASTGTVYNYGYTF. Together with reference TRBV7-9 and TRBJ1-2, the CDR3 gives the full variable domain: DTGVSQNPRHKITKRGQNVTFRCDPISEHNRLYWYRQTLGQGPEFLTYFQNEAQLEKSRLLSDRFSAERPKGSFSTLEIQRTEQGDSAMYLCASTGTVYNYGYTFGSGTRLTVV.

The chain employs TRBV20-1 and TRBJ2-3; the D gene TCRdb calls, TRBD1, cannot be checked with no DNA. The CDR3 spans 18 residues. CDR1 is DFQATT, CDR2 SNEGSKA, per germline (reference sequence). CDR3 protein: CSATSTGGIPFSTDTQYF.

The chain combines TRBV18 with TRBJ2-4; TCRdb lists TRBD1, though no DNA is available to test this call. Germline CDR1 reads KGHSH; CDR2 reads LQKENI. This CDR3 has 15 residues. The CDR3 loop is CASSPPQGAKNIQYF.

The J gene is TRBJ2-6, the V gene TRBV11-1; the TCRdb call, TRBD1, lacks DNA for checking. The CDR3 is 15 amino acids. Germline CDR1 is SGHAT and CDR2 is FQDESV (reference sequence). The CDR3 protein is CASSTGPSGANVLTF.

V and J are TRBV5-4 and TRBJ1-1; the D gene TCRdb calls, TRBD1, cannot be checked with no DNA. The CDR3 covers 13 residues. Germline CDR1 SGHNT, CDR2 YYREEE (reference sequence). The CDR3 sequence is CASSSPGGSEAFF.

This rearrangement joins TRBV2 to TRBJ2-1. Per germline, CDR1 SNHLY and CDR2 FYNNEI. This CDR3 comprises 13 residues. CDR3 residues: CASSEEVFNEQFF.

The chain links TRBV5-1 to TRBJ2-7; TCRdb returns TRBD1, unconfirmable since there is no DNA. In germline, CDR1 is SGHRS, CDR2 YFSETQ. This CDR3 contains 15 residues. The CDR3 spells CASSSAPGVGYEQYF.

The rearrangement links TRBV10-3 to TRBJ2-5; the D call of TRBD1 rests on TCRdb alone, since no DNA is present to check it. The CDR3 runs 13 residues. Germline V gene data show CDR1 as ENHRY and CDR2 as SYGVKD. CDR3 amino acids: CATQAPRGETRYF.

This chain connects TRBV7-9 to TRBJ1-6. The CDR3 has 15 amino acids. Germline-derived CDR1 and CDR2 are SEHNR and FQNEAQ (reference sequence). The chain's CDR3 is CASSFFSSYNSPLHF.

This chain joins TRBV6-1 and TRBJ1-1. Per germline, CDR1 MNHNS and CDR2 SASEGT. The CDR3 is 15 amino acids. The CDR3 region is CASINSPGVNTEAFF.

CDR3 loop: CASSLWAGKWAFF. V is TRBV5-4 and J is TRBJ1-1; TCRdb's D call of TRBD1 is untestable without DNA. Germline CDR1 reads SGHNT; CDR2 reads YYREEE (reference sequence). The length of the CDR3 is 13 residues.

This chain connects TRBV7-8 to TRBJ2-5; TCRdb outputs TRBD2, but without DNA this stays unchecked. This CDR3 region has 17 residues. The V gene's germline CDR1 is SGHVS and CDR2 FQNEAQ. The CDR3 is CASSELPGLAGLETQYF.

The V and J genes are TRBV12-3 or TRBV12-4 and TRBJ2-7; with no DNA, the TCRdb D assignment of TRBD1 cannot be verified. CDR3 length: 14 residues. CDR3 in amino acids: CASSLGTGVYEQYF.

The V and J genes are TRBV5-4 and TRBJ2-1; TCRdb selects TRBD2, and the lack of DNA leaves this call unchecked. This CDR3 region has 16 residues. CDR1 and CDR2 (germline): SGHNT, YYREEE (reference sequence). CDR3 amino acids: CASSREAGGPHNEQFF. The whole variable domain, remainder taken from reference TRBV5-4 and TRBJ2-1, is ETGVTQSPTHLIKTRGQQVTLRCSSQSGHNTVSWYQQALGQGPQFIFQYYREEENGRGNFPPRFSGLQFPNYSSELNVNALELDDSALYLCASSREAGGPHNEQFFGPGTRLTVL.

The chain carries TRBV19 and TRBJ1-1. This CDR3 has 14 residues. CDR1 LNHDA and CDR2 SQIVND come from the germline V gene (reference sequence). The CDR3 sequence: CACTDETRSTEAFF.